The clone carrying this TCR beta chain was observed a single time. One end of the junction fails to match germline, which may point to a read error. The data are from a study of blood T cell repertoires in COVID-19. Study in general: Acute and convalescent COVID-19 samples came from the United States, Italy and Spain. Sample material is recorded as cDNA or gDNA derived from T cells, B-cell-depleted T cells, or PBMCs.

The CDR3 sequence is 16 residues long. Germline V gene lookup returns CDR1 KGHSH and CDR2 LQKENI. Original methodology: Reference gene primers were amplified, and this amplification served to estimate nucleated cell counts. Profiling relied on immunoSEQ multiplex PCR, and the TCRdb table lists in-frame clones only, not all of them. From that table come the V and J calls and clone size; the DNA was used to work out D and trimming. Of roughly 200,000 clones in the sample, around 90% were seen once. This chain links TRBV18 with TRBJ2-5, with TRBD2 matching 8 bases. The source is a man aged 35-49 years with active or convalescent COVID-19. Sequencing was done on a sample of peripheral blood. The CDR3 bases are TGTGCCAGCTCCCCACCCGGCGGGGGGTTAGTGGAGACCCAGTACTTC. It codes for CASSPPGGGLVETQYF. Full variable domain (remainder filled in from reference TRBV18 and TRBJ2-5): NAGVMQNPRHLVRRRGQEARLRCSPMKGHSHVYWYRQLPEEGLKFMVYLQKENIIDESGMPKERFSAEFPKEGPSILRIQQVVRGDSAAYFCASSPPGGGLVETQYFGPGTRLLVL.